Listed below are T cell receptor beta chains from one sample, sequenced in a study of regulatory T cells in long-lasting Graves disease. TCRdb ran MiXCR on the multiplex PCR reads and lists one entry per CDR3 protein. This table has 400,000 to 450,000 distinct CDR3 sequences, about 15% appearing once. The same specimen was also included in a second study, on T cells in Graves' hyperthyroidism and ophthalmopathy.

The sample consisted of peripheral blood mononuclear cells (PBMCs), taken at new diagnosis, from a patient treated with antithyroid drugs. The origin of the receptors is a woman under 40 with Graves disease. Each CDR3 is given with its conserved first and last residue. The order of the fields is CDR3 protein, CDR3 DNA, V gene, D gene, clone size, J gene. A D gene is named only where the DNA matches it firmly. Some rows have no size entry. The others give once, few or many, or a class for an expanded clone.

CDR3aa: CASSRMTSGRGGNEQFF; CDR3nt: TGCGCCAGCAGCCGGATGACTAGCGGGAGAGGAGGCAATGAGCAGTTCTTC; v_gene: TRBV7-9; d_gene: TRBD2; abundance: .; j_gene: TRBJ2-1
CDR3aa: CASSLEAGLFGTDTQYF; CDR3nt: TGTGCCAGCAGCTTAGAGGCAGGGTTGTTTGGCACAGATACGCAGTATTTT; v_gene: TRBV11-2; d_gene: .; abundance: many; j_gene: TRBJ2-3
CDR3aa: CASSRGRGRETQYF; CDR3nt: TGTGCCAGCAGTAGGGGTAGGGGGCGAGAGACCCAGTACTTC; v_gene: TRBV27; d_gene: TRBD1; abundance: many; j_gene: TRBJ2-5
CDR3aa: CASSELGPTAGYGYTF; CDR3nt: TGTGCCAGCAGTGAACTTGGCCCTACCGCTGGCTATGGCTACACCTTC; v_gene: TRBV2; d_gene: .; abundance: .; j_gene: TRBJ1-2
CDR3aa: CASRDRTGTGEKLFF; CDR3nt: TGTGCCAGCAGAGACCGGACAGGAACAGGCGAAAAACTGTTTTTT; v_gene: TRBV2; d_gene: TRBD1; abundance: many; j_gene: TRBJ1-4
CDR3aa: CASSLVGREGDTQYF; CDR3nt: TGTGCCAGCAGCTTAGTCGGGCGGGAGGGGGATACGCAGTATTTT; v_gene: TRBV7-2; d_gene: TRBD2; abundance: many; j_gene: TRBJ2-3
CDR3aa: CASSNQGEIGYTF; CDR3nt: TGTGCCAGTAGTAACCAGGGGGAGATTGGCTACACCTTC; v_gene: TRBV19; d_gene: TRBD1; abundance: .; j_gene: TRBJ1-2
CDR3aa: CSVNRGTVSTEAFF; CDR3nt: TGCAGCGTGAATCGGGGGACAGTCTCCACTGAAGCTTTCTTT; v_gene: TRBV29-1; d_gene: TRBD1; abundance: many; j_gene: TRBJ1-1
CDR3aa: CACSLSGGEGGYGYTF; CDR3nt: TGTGCCTGCAGTTTATCGGGGGGTGAGGGAGGCTATGGCTACACCTTC; v_gene: TRBV28; d_gene: .; abundance: .; j_gene: TRBJ1-2
CDR3aa: CASSPPPRTEAFF; CDR3nt: TGTGCCAGCAGCCCCCCCCCGAGGACTGAAGCTTTCTTT; v_gene: TRBV7-9; d_gene: .; abundance: few; j_gene: TRBJ1-1
CDR3aa: CASSFKAGTSPTLYEQYF; CDR3nt: TGTGCCAGCAGCTTCAAGGCCGGGACTAGCCCAACTCTCTACGAGCAGTACTTC; v_gene: TRBV7-9; d_gene: TRBD2; abundance: many; j_gene: TRBJ2-7
CDR3aa: CSARDLRAGGSREQYF; CDR3nt: TGCAGTGCTAGAGATCTAAGGGCGGGAGGATCCCGCGAGCAGTACTTC; v_gene: TRBV20-1; d_gene: TRBD2; abundance: many; j_gene: TRBJ2-7
CDR3aa: CASSQTGTSVLNEQYF; CDR3nt: TGCGCCAGCAGCCAAACCGGGACTAGCGTGCTTAACGAGCAGTACTTC; v_gene: TRBV4-1; d_gene: TRBD2; abundance: few; j_gene: TRBJ2-7
CDR3aa: CASSLGPPRYTEAFF; CDR3nt: TGTGCCAGCAGCTTAGGTCCCCCGCGATACACTGAAGCTTTCTTT; v_gene: TRBV11-2; d_gene: .; abundance: many; j_gene: TRBJ1-1
CDR3aa: CASSLLEGQGHTEAFF; CDR3nt: TGTGCCAGCAGTTTATTAGAAGGACAGGGGCACACTGAAGCTTTCTTT; v_gene: TRBV27; d_gene: TRBD1; abundance: .; j_gene: TRBJ1-1
CDR3aa: CSFMDHSSYNEQFF; CDR3nt: TGCAGCTTCATGGATCATAGCTCCTACAATGAGCAGTTCTTC; v_gene: TRBV20-1; d_gene: .; abundance: many; j_gene: TRBJ2-1
CDR3aa: CASSQPPGQGYNEQFF; CDR3nt: TGTGCCAGCAGTCAACCCCCCGGACAGGGGTACAATGAGCAGTTCTTC; v_gene: TRBV6-2/TRBV6-3; d_gene: TRBD1; abundance: many; j_gene: TRBJ2-1
CDR3aa: CASSQGREGLTDTQYF; CDR3nt: TGCGCCAGCAGCCAAGGCCGGGAGGGCCTCACAGATACGCAGTATTTT; v_gene: TRBV4-3; d_gene: TRBD2; abundance: .; j_gene: TRBJ2-3
CDR3aa: CASSIHPKTHTEAFF; CDR3nt: TGTGCCAGCAGCATTCACCCCAAGACCCACACTGAAGCTTTCTTT; v_gene: TRBV11-2; d_gene: .; abundance: many; j_gene: TRBJ1-1
CDR3aa: CASSLEARGLVGGYTF; CDR3nt: TGCGCCAGCAGCTTGGAGGCCAGGGGGCTGGTCGGTGGCTACACCTTC; v_gene: TRBV5-1; d_gene: TRBD1; abundance: .; j_gene: TRBJ1-2
CDR3aa: CATSDLRTSGSTDTQYF; CDR3nt: TGTGCCACCAGTGATTTGAGGACTAGCGGGAGTACAGATACGCAGTATTTT; v_gene: TRBV24-1; d_gene: TRBD2; abundance: few; j_gene: TRBJ2-3
CDR3aa: CASSLQARGDEELFF; CDR3nt: TGTGCCAGCAGCTTGCAGGCTCGAGGGGATGAAGAACTGTTTTTT; v_gene: TRBV13; d_gene: .; abundance: .; j_gene: TRBJ1-4
CDR3aa: CSATLAGGNTGELFF; CDR3nt: TGCAGTGCTACCCTAGCGGGAGGCAACACCGGGGAGCTGTTTTTT; v_gene: TRBV20-1; d_gene: TRBD2; abundance: many; j_gene: TRBJ2-2
CDR3aa: CSVRNRLASYNEQFF; CDR3nt: TGCAGCGTCCGGAACCGACTAGCGAGCTACAATGAGCAGTTCTTC; v_gene: TRBV29-1; d_gene: TRBD2; abundance: few; j_gene: TRBJ2-1
CDR3aa: CAIKSAGDYEQYF; CDR3nt: TGTGCCATCAAATCAGCAGGGGACTACGAGCAGTACTTC; v_gene: TRBV10-3; d_gene: .; abundance: many; j_gene: TRBJ2-7
CDR3aa: CASSPYKGTGELFF; CDR3nt: TGTGCCAGCAGCCCCTACAAGGGGACCGGGGAGCTGTTTTTT; v_gene: TRBV27; d_gene: .; abundance: .; j_gene: TRBJ2-2
CDR3aa: CASSSQGFTGANVLTF; CDR3nt: TGTGCCAGCAGCTCACAGGGGTTCACTGGGGCCAACGTCCTGACTTTC; v_gene: TRBV9; d_gene: TRBD1; abundance: .; j_gene: TRBJ2-6
CDR3aa: CASTKGKANQPQHF; CDR3nt: TGTGCCAGCACGAAGGGGAAGGCTAATCAGCCCCAGCATTTT; v_gene: TRBV2; d_gene: .; abundance: many; j_gene: TRBJ1-5
CDR3aa: CASSRQGETQYF; CDR3nt: TGTGCCAGCTCACGGCAGGGTGAGACCCAGTACTTC; v_gene: TRBV18; d_gene: .; abundance: .; j_gene: TRBJ2-5
CDR3aa: CASSLAAVSGGSQPQHF; CDR3nt: TGTGCCAGCAGCTTAGCAGCGGTTTCGGGGGGGAGTCAGCCCCAGCATTTT; v_gene: TRBV7-2; d_gene: .; abundance: many; j_gene: TRBJ1-5
CDR3aa: CASSQIRSTEAFF; CDR3nt: TGTGCCAGCAGTCAGATCCGGAGCACTGAAGCTTTCTTT; v_gene: TRBV6-1; d_gene: .; abundance: many; j_gene: TRBJ1-1
CDR3aa: CASSSIAGALNEQFF; CDR3nt: TGTGCCAGCAGCTCCATAGCGGGAGCTCTCAATGAGCAGTTCTTC; v_gene: TRBV7-3; d_gene: TRBD2; abundance: .; j_gene: TRBJ2-1
CDR3aa: CASSLFVTSGKVVGNEQFF; CDR3nt: TGTGCCAGCAGTTTATTTGTGACTAGCGGGAAAGTTGTAGGCAATGAGCAGTTCTTC; v_gene: TRBV28; d_gene: TRBD2; abundance: once; j_gene: TRBJ2-1
CDR3aa: CASSPPRTGQNYGYTF; CDR3nt: TGTGCCAGCTCACCACCGAGGACAGGGCAAAACTATGGCTACACCTTC; v_gene: TRBV18; d_gene: TRBD1; abundance: few; j_gene: TRBJ1-2
CDR3aa: CASSLEMHYNEQFF; CDR3nt: TGCGCCAGCAGCTTGGAGATGCACTACAATGAGCAGTTCTTC; v_gene: TRBV5-1; d_gene: .; abundance: many; j_gene: TRBJ2-1
CDR3aa: CSARGGQVQQPQHF; CDR3nt: TGCAGTGCTAGAGGAGGACAGGTTCAACAGCCCCAGCATTTT; v_gene: TRBV20-1; d_gene: TRBD1; abundance: few; j_gene: TRBJ1-5
CDR3aa: CASSPSLGGSEQFF; CDR3nt: TGTGCCAGCAGTCCCAGCTTAGGGGGGAGTGAGCAGTTCTTC; v_gene: TRBV28; d_gene: .; abundance: .; j_gene: TRBJ2-1
CDR3aa: CASSRLAENGFF; CDR3nt: TGTGCCAGCAGCCGGCTAGCGGAGAATGGGTTCTTC; v_gene: TRBV7-9; d_gene: TRBD2; abundance: many; j_gene: TRBJ2-1
CDR3aa: CASSRASHDEQFF; CDR3nt: TGTGCCAGCAGTCGCGCTTCGCACGATGAGCAGTTCTTC; v_gene: TRBV6-1; d_gene: .; abundance: few; j_gene: TRBJ2-1
CDR3aa: CASSFSTTGKTQYF; CDR3nt: TGTGCCAGCAGCTTCTCCACGACAGGGAAGACCCAGTACTTC; v_gene: TRBV7-9; d_gene: TRBD1; abundance: many; j_gene: TRBJ2-5
CDR3aa: CASSLDFASNEQFF; CDR3nt: TGTGCCAGCAGCTTAGATTTCGCTTCGAATGAGCAGTTCTTC; v_gene: TRBV11-2; d_gene: .; abundance: many; j_gene: TRBJ2-1
CDR3aa: CSARVGLAGEEQYF; CDR3nt: TGCAGTGCTAGGGTTGGACTAGCGGGAGAGGAGCAGTATTTT; v_gene: TRBV20-1; d_gene: TRBD2; abundance: many; j_gene: TRBJ2-3
CDR3aa: CASYGSAIAGGMAHTDTQYF; CDR3nt: TGTGCCAGCTATGGGTCAGCTATTGCGGGAGGCATGGCCCACACAGATACGCAGTATTTT; v_gene: TRBV2; d_gene: TRBD2; abundance: many; j_gene: TRBJ2-3
CDR3aa: CASSLNSGAGETQYF; CDR3nt: TGTGCCAGCAGCTTAAATTCGGGGGCAGGGGAGACCCAGTACTTC; v_gene: TRBV7-3; d_gene: .; abundance: many; j_gene: TRBJ2-5
CDR3aa: CASRSRGNQPQHF; CDR3nt: TGTGCCAGCAGGAGCAGGGGGAATCAGCCCCAGCATTTT; v_gene: TRBV6-1; d_gene: TRBD1; abundance: many; j_gene: TRBJ1-5
CDR3aa: CAGQIESEAFF; CDR3nt: TGTGCAGGGCAAATAGAGAGCGAAGCTTTCTTT; v_gene: TRBV7-2; d_gene: .; abundance: few; j_gene: TRBJ1-1
CDR3aa: CASSWGQGNTEAFF; CDR3nt: TGTGCCAGCAGCTGGGGACAGGGGAACACTGAAGCTTTCTTT; v_gene: TRBV7-8; d_gene: TRBD1; abundance: many; j_gene: TRBJ1-1
CDR3aa: CAINDGGLNEKLFF; CDR3nt: TGTGCCATCAACGACGGGGGTCTCAATGAAAAACTGTTTTTT; v_gene: TRBV10-3; d_gene: .; abundance: many; j_gene: TRBJ1-4
CDR3aa: CAWSVAGGPYEQYF; CDR3nt: TGTGCCTGGAGTGTAGCGGGAGGGCCCTACGAGCAGTACTTC; v_gene: TRBV30; d_gene: TRBD2; abundance: many; j_gene: TRBJ2-7
CDR3aa: CASTDGNEQFF; CDR3nt: TGTGCCAGTACGGACGGGAATGAGCAGTTCTTC; v_gene: TRBV6-1; d_gene: .; abundance: few; j_gene: TRBJ2-1
CDR3aa: CATYTENEKLFF; CDR3nt: TGTGCCACCTACACCGAGAATGAAAAACTGTTTTTT; v_gene: TRBV2; d_gene: .; abundance: few; j_gene: TRBJ1-4
CDR3aa: CASSLVIGLRDHSNQPQHF; CDR3nt: TGTGCCAGCAGCTTGGTCATTGGGCTCCGGGACCATAGCAATCAGCCCCAGCATTTT; v_gene: TRBV7-8; d_gene: .; abundance: once; j_gene: TRBJ1-5